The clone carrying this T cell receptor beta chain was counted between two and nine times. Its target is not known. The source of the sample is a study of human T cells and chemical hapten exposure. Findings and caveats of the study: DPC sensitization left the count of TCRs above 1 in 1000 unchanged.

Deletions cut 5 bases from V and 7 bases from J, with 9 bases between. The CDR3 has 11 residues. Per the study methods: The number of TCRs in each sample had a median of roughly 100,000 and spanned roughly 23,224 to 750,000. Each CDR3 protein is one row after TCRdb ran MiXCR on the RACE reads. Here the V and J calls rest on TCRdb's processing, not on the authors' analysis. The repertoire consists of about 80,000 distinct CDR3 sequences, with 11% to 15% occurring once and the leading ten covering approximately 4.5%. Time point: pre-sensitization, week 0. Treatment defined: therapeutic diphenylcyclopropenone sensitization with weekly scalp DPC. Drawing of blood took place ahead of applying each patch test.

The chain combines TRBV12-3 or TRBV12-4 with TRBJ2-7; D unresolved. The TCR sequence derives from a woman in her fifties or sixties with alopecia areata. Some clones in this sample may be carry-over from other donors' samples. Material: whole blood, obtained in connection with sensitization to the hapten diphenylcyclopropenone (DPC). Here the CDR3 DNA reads TGTGCCAGCAGTCCCTTTACAGAGCAGTACTTC. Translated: CASSPFTEQYF.